This TCR beta chain was captured by sequencing in a study of regulatory T cells in long-lasting Graves disease. Points from the study as a whole: Repertoires from persistent disease leaned toward TRBV28, TRBJ1-2 and TRBJ2-5.

Germline V lookup: CDR1 SQVTM, CDR2 ANQGSEA. V gave up 5 bases and J gave up 4 bases; unmatched junction bases: 4. The CDR3 runs to 12 residues. Time point specified: persistent/refractory GD, antithyroid drugs over 5 years with positive TRAb. From PBMCs, RNA was extracted and then used to make the TCR library. Regarding this clonotype: Its matching antigen is unknown.

According to the study, TCR beta libraries were built with iRepertoire HTBI primers and CDR3-region Arm-PCR. TCRdb reanalysed the multiplex PCR reads using MiXCR and keeps one entry per CDR3 protein. This table holds almost 350,000 distinct CDR3 sequences, about 20% found once. The clonotype comes from a female donor with Graves disease. V gene TRBV29-1 combines with J gene TRBJ1-1, with 7 nucleotides matching TRBD1. The input for sequencing was peripheral blood mononuclear cells (PBMCs), taken when the disease was refractory, from a patient treated with antithyroid drugs. The CDR3 DNA follows: TGCAGCGTTCAGGGGGTAGGCACTGAAGCTTTCTTT. Its translation: CSVQGVGTEAFF.